This TCR beta chain was documented in a study of T-cell reconstitution after alpha-beta-depleted transplantation in children. Looked up from germline, CDR1 is LNHNV and CDR2 is YYDKDF (reference sequence). The CDR3 extends over 15 amino acids. Trimming removed 3 bases from V and 10 bases from J, with 16 bases in between. Molecular barcoding with unique molecular identifiers was used for the TCRbeta library. TCRdb reprocessed the PCR reads with MiXCR, giving one entry per CDR3 protein. The profile shows 530,000 or so distinct CDR3 sequences, 27% of them singletons. This sequence originates from a boy under three years old with Wiskott-Aldrich syndrome, due to receive a stem cell transplant. The chain combines TRBV15 with TRBJ1-6, with D possibly being TRBD1 (6 bases). The sequences come from PBMCs, collected before TCRalphabeta/CD19-depleted stem cell transplant. CDR3: CATSSRTGYQSPLHF. The CDR3 bases are TGTGCCACCAGCAGCAGAACAGGGTATCAATCACCCCTCCACTTT. Filled out from reference TRBV15 and TRBJ1-6, the complete variable domain reads DAMVIQNPRYQVTQFGKPVTLSCSQTLNHNVMYWYQQKSSQAPKLLFHYYDKDFNNEADTPDNFQSRRPNTSFCFLDIRSPGLGDTAMYLCATSSRTGYQSPLHFGNGTRLTVT.